One and the same sample provided the 28 T cell receptor beta chains below, sequenced in a study of shared clonotypes between healthy human individuals. Assay: immunoSEQ multiplex PCR; the TCRdb copy retains only in-frame clones and omits some. The sample includes roughly 500,000 clones, roughly 80% of them seen just once. Sequenced: PBMCs. The receptor source for this set is a woman in her thirties or forties in good health. Some clones in this sample may be carry-over from other donors' samples.

The chain couples TRBV7-2 to TRBJ2-1, with TRBD2 matching 10 bases. This CDR3 comprises 18 residues. Germline V lookup: CDR1 SGHTA, CDR2 FQGNSA. The ends lost 5 bases at V and 6 bases at J; junction bases unmatched: 16. The CDR3 DNA is TGTGCCAGCAGCCCTGTGCGACTAGCGGGCCCCCTTGGCAATGAGCAGTTCTTC. Encoded protein: CASSPVRLAGPLGNEQFF.

This rearrangement joins TRBV9 to TRBJ2-3; D perhaps matches TRBD2 (5 bases). CDR3 length: 15 amino acids. V dropped 0 bases and J dropped 6 bases, with 14 bases sitting between them. Germline CDR1 and CDR2: SGDLS and YYNGEE. The CDR3: CASSVGVPTGDTQYF. CDR3 coding DNA: TGTGCCAGCAGCGTAGGAGTACCTACGGGGGATACGCAGTATTTT.

The chain couples TRBV4-2 to TRBJ1-5; 7 bases are shared with TRBD1. The CDR3 extends over 15 amino acids. Germline loops: CDR1 LGHNA, CDR2 YNFKEQ. Trimming at V came to 4 bases and at J to 4 bases, leaving 7 bases not matched to a gene. The CDR3, as DNA: TGTGCCAGCAGCCCCCGGGACAGTCAAAATCAGCCCCAGCATTTT. It translates to CASSPRDSQNQPQHF.

As for this clone: The same CDR3 arises from other DNA sequences in this sample as well. The genes are TRBV20-1 and TRBJ2-7, with unresolved D. V was cut by 3 bases and J by 4 bases, with 4 bases left in between. This CDR3 has 10 residues. Germline CDR1 is DFQATT and CDR2 is SNEGSKA (reference sequence). The CDR3, as DNA: TGCAGTGCTAGTCGATACGAGCAGTACTTC. The encoded protein is CSASRYEQYF.

In regard to this clone: The sample has other DNA sequences that encode this CDR3 too. This chain links TRBV7-2 with TRBJ2-2; D uncertain. The ends were cut back, 1 base at V and 0 bases at J, with 3 bases in the middle. Germline CDR1 SGHTA, CDR2 FQGNSA. The CDR3 sequence is 14 residues long. The CDR3 coding sequence is TGTGCCAGCAGCTTAGTCGCGAACACCGGGGAGCTGTTTTTT. It encodes CASSLVANTGELFF.

This clone was detected once. The gene calls are TRBV29-1 and TRBJ2-7; D possibly corresponds to TRBD1 (6 bases). The CDR3 is 12 amino acids. The germline V gene encodes CDR1 SQVTM and CDR2 ANQGSEA. V lost 3 bases to trimming and J lost 3 bases, with 9 bases between them. The CDR3 reads CSVDSGHYEQYF. The CDR3 region has the DNA TGCAGCGTTGATTCGGGACACTACGAGCAGTACTTC.

The chain is built from TRBV30 and TRBJ2-1; a weak D match, TRBD1 (5 bases). The CDR3 spans 13 residues. V lost 0 bases to trimming and J lost 7 bases, with 10 bases between them. Germline V gives CDR1 GTSNPN, CDR2 SVGIG (reference sequence). CDR3 amino acids: CAWSVQGDNEQFF. The CDR3 nucleotides read TGTGCCTGGAGTGTACAAGGGGATAATGAGCAGTTCTTC.

V usage is TRBV7-8 and J usage is TRBJ2-1; D is undetermined. In germline, CDR1 is SGHVS, CDR2 FQNEAQ. This CDR3 spans 16 amino acids. The V end was cut by 0 bases, the J end by 2 bases, with 11 bases between. CDR3 in DNA: TGTGCCAGCAGCTTAGCGCGGCCATCGGCCTACAATGAGCAGTTCTTC. Translating it yields CASSLARPSAYNEQFF. Combining the CDR3 with reference TRBV7-8 and TRBJ2-1 gives the whole variable domain GAGVSQSPRYKVAKRGQDVALRCDPISGHVSLFWYQQALGQGPEFLTYFQNEAQLDKSGLPSDRFFAERPEGSVSTLKIQRTQQEDSAVYLCASSLARPSAYNEQFFGPGTRLTVL.

This clone was observed once. V is TRBV5-1 and J is TRBJ2-5; the match to TRBD1 covers 9 bases. The germline gives CDR1 SGHRS, CDR2 YFSETQ. With 7 bases clipped from V and 1 base from J, the junction kept 5 bases outside the gene matches. This CDR3 comprises 14 residues. The CDR3 DNA sequence: TGCGCCAGCGGGACAGGGAGAGCCCAAGAGACCCAGTACTTC. It encodes CASGTGRAQETQYF.

This chain's CDR3 is CASSPGFGQPQHF. CDR3 bases: TGTGCCAGCAGTCCGGGATTCGGTCAGCCCCAGCATTTT. The chain has TRBV6-1 and TRBJ1-5, with D unresolved. V dropped 5 bases and J dropped 6 bases, with 11 bases sitting between them. The CDR3 is made up of 13 amino acids. CDR1 is MNHNS and CDR2 is SASEGT in the germline V gene.

This clone was counted only a few times. Other DNA sequences in this sample translate to the same CDR3. The genes are TRBV5-1 and TRBJ2-7, with TRBD2 matching 7 bases. J was trimmed by 1 base and V by 4 bases; bases with no gene match: 8. The CDR3 is made up of 15 amino acids. CDR1 and CDR2 from the germline V gene are SGHRS and YFSETQ. CDR3 nucleotides: TGCGCCAGCAGCCTAAGCGGGACCAGATCCTACGAGCAGTACTTC. Protein sequence: CASSLSGTRSYEQYF.

The rearrangement joins TRBV2 to TRBJ2-3; 10 bases map to TRBD2. Germline CDR1 reads SNHLY; CDR2 reads FYNNEI. J lost 3 bases, V lost 7 bases, and 7 bases had no gene match. CDR3 length: 15 amino acids. In DNA form, the CDR3 reads TGTGCCAGCAAGAGGGCTAGCGGGAGTACAGATACGCAGTATTTT. Translation gives CASKRASGSTDTQYF.

The chain recombines TRBV27 with TRBJ2-1, with D perhaps matching TRBD2 (6 bases). CDR3 length: 15 residues. V was cut by 0 bases and J by 4 bases, with 10 bases left in between. Germline CDR1 and CDR2: MNHEY and SMNVEV (reference sequence). CDR3 region: CASSLSRGVYNEQFF. CDR3 bases: TGTGCCAGCAGTTTATCGCGCGGGGTTTACAATGAGCAGTTCTTC.

The rearrangement uses TRBV10-3 and TRBJ2-6, with D tentatively TRBD1 (6 bases). Deletions cut 3 bases from V and 0 bases from J, with 9 bases between. The germline V gene has CDR1 ENHRY and CDR2 SYGVKD. The CDR3 length is 16 residues. The CDR3 loop is CAISEIGGSGANVLTF. In DNA, the CDR3 is TGTGCCATCAGTGAAATAGGGGGCTCTGGGGCCAACGTCCTGACTTTC.

The chain joins TRBV7-9 to TRBJ2-2; D unclear. The length of the CDR3 is 15 residues. The germline V and J ends were trimmed by 1 base and 2 bases, with 8 bases remaining between them. CDR1 is SEHNR and CDR2 is FQNEAQ in the germline V gene (reference sequence). As DNA, the CDR3 is TGTGCCAGCAGCTTAGGTTTCGGAAACACCGGGGAGCTGTTTTTT. Amino acid sequence: CASSLGFGNTGELFF. Variable domain in full (rest from reference TRBV7-9 and TRBJ2-2): DTGVSQNPRHKITKRGQNVTFRCDPISEHNRLYWYRQTLGQGPEFLTYFQNEAQLEKSRLLSDRFSAERPKGSFSTLEIQRTEQGDSAMYLCASSLGFGNTGELFFGEGSRLTVL.

CDR3 amino acids: CASSEPGTDYSPLHF. The CDR3 nucleotides are TGTGCCAGCAGTGAACCCGGGACAGATTATTCACCCCTCCACTTT. The chain couples TRBV25-1 to TRBJ1-6, with 7 bases matching TRBD1. CDR1 is MGHDK and CDR2 is SYGVNS in the germline V gene. The length of the CDR3 is 15 residues. The ends lost 2 bases at V and 8 bases at J; junction bases unmatched: 6.

With regard to this clone: The same CDR3 is also encoded by other DNA sequences in this sample. The chain couples TRBV7-2 to TRBJ2-3; D ambiguous. The CDR3 is 14 amino acids. V was shortened by 2 bases and J by 0 bases, with 6 bases between the two germline ends. CDR1 and CDR2 from the germline V gene are SGHTA and FQGNSA. CDR3 sequence (DNA): TGTGCCAGCAGCTTAAAGACTAGCACAGATACGCAGTATTTT. Translation gives CASSLKTSTDTQYF.

This clone was counted many times. Other DNA sequences within the sample encode an identical CDR3. The CDR3 DNA sequence: TGCGCCAGCAGCTTGGACGCGGGGGACGAAGGCTACACCTTC. This sequence encodes CASSLDAGDEGYTF. The chain couples TRBV5-1 to TRBJ1-2, with a tentative D call TRBD1 (5 bases). In germline, CDR1 is SGHRS, CDR2 YFSETQ. V was clipped by 0 bases and J by 8 bases, with 14 bases between them. CDR3 size: 14 residues. Complete variable domain (other parts from reference TRBV5-1 and TRBJ1-2): KAGVTQTPRYLIKTRGQQVTLSCSPISGHRSVSWYQQTPGQGLQFLFEYFSETQRNKGNFPGRFSGRQFSNSRSEMNVSTLELGDSALYLCASSLDAGDEGYTFGSGTRLTVV.

The gene calls are TRBV7-3 and TRBJ2-1; possibly TRBD2 for D (6 bases). This CDR3 spans 13 amino acids. The V end was cut by 3 bases, the J end by 10 bases, with 13 bases between. The germline V gene has CDR1 SGHTA and CDR2 FQGTGA. The CDR3 loop reads CASSFEKTREQFF. The CDR3, as DNA: TGTGCCAGCAGCTTTGAAAAGACTAGGGAGCAGTTCTTC.

The CDR3 protein is CASSRLAGNYNEQFF. The CDR3 coding sequence is TGTGCCAGCAGCCGACTAGCGGGAAACTACAATGAGCAGTTCTTC. This chain connects TRBV28 to TRBJ2-1; TRBD2 aligns across 11 bases. The CDR3 is 15 amino acids. Germline-derived CDR1 and CDR2 are MDHEN and SYDVKM. The V segment lost 6 bases and the J segment 3 bases; nucleotides outside the gene matches: 4.

V usage is TRBV9 and J usage is TRBJ2-7, with a weak D call TRBD2 (6 bases). The ends were cut back, 0 bases at V and 4 bases at J, with 14 bases in the middle. The CDR3 length is 15 residues. CDR1 and CDR2 (germline): SGDLS, YYNGEE. CDR3 in amino acids: CASSVESGSSYEQYF. The DNA of the CDR3 is TGTGCCAGCAGCGTAGAGTCCGGGAGTAGTTACGAGCAGTACTTC. Complete variable domain (other parts from reference TRBV9 and TRBJ2-7): DSGVTQTPKHLITATGQRVTLRCSPRSGDLSVYWYQQSLDQGLQFLIQYYNGEERAKGNILERFSAQQFPDLHSELNLSSLELGDSALYFCASSVESGSSYEQYFGPGTRLTVT.

This clone was picked up one time. The chain uses TRBV19 and TRBJ2-3; 11 bases are a match to TRBD2. The CDR3 covers 16 residues. The J segment lost 6 bases and the V segment lost 4 bases, leaving 9 bases of the junction unmatched. The germline CDR1 and CDR2 sequences are LNHDA and SQIVND (reference sequence). As DNA, the CDR3 is TGTGCCAGTAGTAAGTCGACTAGCGGGGATGGGGATACGCAGTATTTT. This gives the protein CASSKSTSGDGDTQYF.

The rearrangement uses TRBV11-2 and TRBJ2-7; no definite D call. Germline lookup yields CDR1 SGHAT and CDR2 FQNNGV. The CDR3 runs to 14 residues. The V end was cut by 5 bases, the J end by 0 bases, with 11 bases between. The CDR3 region has the DNA TGTGCCAGCAGCATCCGTACGAGCTCCTACGAGCAGTACTTC. Its protein product is CASSIRTSSYEQYF.

The chain is built from TRBV2 and TRBJ1-5; a weak D match, TRBD1 (5 bases). Germline loops: CDR1 SNHLY, CDR2 FYNNEI. Trimming stripped 6 bases from V and 2 bases from J, with 14 bases between. The CDR3 totals 15 residues. The CDR3 region is CASSWTRAGNQPQHF. CDR3 coding DNA: TGTGCCAGCAGCTGGACAAGGGCAGGCAATCAGCCCCAGCATTTT.

In its sample, this clone was seen a few times. The DNA of the CDR3 is TGTGCCAGCAGTTATACCGGGACTAGTCGGTTCTTC. Translating gives CASSYTGTSRFF. The chain has TRBV7-9 and TRBJ2-1; 8 nucleotides agree with TRBD2. Germline CDR1 and CDR2: SEHNR and FQNEAQ (reference sequence). This CDR3 has 12 amino acids. V shed 6 bases, J shed 15 bases, and the junction held 10 bases outside the gene matches.

This clone showed up many times. DNA for the CDR3: TGTGCCAGCAGTGACTACAGGGATGGTGGCTACACCTTC. Residues: CASSDYRDGGYTF. V is TRBV6-5 and J is TRBJ1-2, with D tentatively TRBD1 (6 bases). Germline loops: CDR1 MNHEY, CDR2 SVGAGI. With 5 bases removed from V and 7 bases from J, the gap between germline ends came to 14 bases. The CDR3 contains 13 residues.

The rearrangement uses TRBV5-1 and TRBJ2-7, with 8 bases fitting TRBD2. V was clipped by 4 bases and J by 0 bases; unmatched bases: 3. Germline V gives CDR1 SGHRS, CDR2 YFSETQ. The CDR3 length is 14 residues. CDR3 coding DNA: TGCGCCAGCAGCAATAGCGGGGCCTCCTACGAGCAGTACTTC. Its protein product is CASSNSGASYEQYF.

This CDR3 is CASSLGSLGVEQYF. In DNA form, the CDR3 reads TGTGCCAGCAGCTTAGGATCTTTGGGGGTCGAGCAGTACTTC. The chain is built from TRBV7-9 and TRBJ2-7, with D perhaps assigned TRBD1 or TRBD2 (5 bases each). The V end lost 1 base, the J end lost 6 bases, and 13 bases lay between the germline ends. Germline assignment: CDR1 SEHNR and CDR2 FQNEAQ (reference sequence). CDR3 length: 14 amino acids.